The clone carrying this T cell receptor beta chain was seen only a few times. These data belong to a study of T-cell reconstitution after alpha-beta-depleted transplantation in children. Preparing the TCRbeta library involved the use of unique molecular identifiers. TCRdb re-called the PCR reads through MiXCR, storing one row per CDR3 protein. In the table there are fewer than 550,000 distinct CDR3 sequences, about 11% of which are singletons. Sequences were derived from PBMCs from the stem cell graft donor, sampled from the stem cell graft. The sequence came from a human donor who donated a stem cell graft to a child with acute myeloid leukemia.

CDR3 in amino acids: CASSSLPGPPEDTQYF. CDR3 in DNA: TGTGCCAGCAGTTCGCTCCCGGGACCCCCCGAAGATACGCAGTATTTT. The gene calls are TRBV12-3 or TRBV12-4 and TRBJ2-3, with D possibly being TRBD1 or TRBD2 (5 bases each). The CDR3 is 16 amino acids. V lost 4 bases, J lost 5 bases, and 19 bases lay in between.